What follows are 13 T cell receptor beta chains derived from one specimen sequenced in a study of identical twins (dated by TCRdb to the mid-2010s). Libraries were constructed by 5' RACE. The data were produced on an Illumina HiSeq 2000. TCRdb reprocessing: public reads trimmed at Q25 with fastp, clones called with MiXCR, in-frame beta chains kept. Rows are combined by CDR3 protein, so each entry shows the most common genes and DNA. This sample comprises roughly 230,000 distinct CDR3 sequences, roughly 8% of them detected only once. Over 2.5% of the sample comes from the top ten. A further study also used this sample, focusing on yellow fever vaccine responses in identical twins.

Sequenced material: CD8+ T cells sorted from blood. The receptors stem from a woman aged 18 to 35 in good health.

Ten or more counts support this clonotype. V gene TRBV6-2 or TRBV6-3 combines with J gene TRBJ2-5; tentatively, D is TRBD2 (5 bases). This CDR3 region has 13 residues. Germline V CDR1 and CDR2: MNHEY, SVGEGT. Trimming took off 11 bases at V and 4 bases at J, with 17 bases between the two ends. The CDR3 DNA reads as TGTGCCGCGCAGTTGAGAGGGCGAGAGACCCAGTACTTC. As protein: CAAQLRGRETQYF.

The chain joins TRBV20-1 to TRBJ1-1, with a tentative D call TRBD1 (6 bases). Germline V gives CDR1 DFQATT, CDR2 SNEGSKA (reference sequence). There are 12 residues in the CDR3. Trimming removed 6 bases from V and 5 bases from J, with 13 bases in between. CDR3 amino acids: CSATQGRTEAFF. The CDR3 nucleotides read TGCAGTGCAACACAGGGAAGGACTGAAGCTTTCTTT.

In its sample, this clonotype was seen a few times. The chain joins TRBV4-1 to TRBJ1-2; no definite D call. Trimming took 1 base from V and 7 from J, leaving 10 bases between them. The CDR3 runs 13 residues. Germline CDR1 is MGHRA and CDR2 is YSYEKL. The CDR3 region is CASSQAAVGGYTF. The DNA of the CDR3 is TGCGCCAGCAGCCAAGCCGCCGTAGGTGGCTACACCTTC.

The chain is built from TRBV7-2 and TRBJ2-7; no definite D call. Trimming removed 5 bases at V and 1 base at J, with 12 bases between. Germline V CDR1 and CDR2: SGHTA, FQGNSA. The CDR3 has 14 amino acids. The CDR3 protein is CASSVVGLSYEQYF. For the CDR3, the DNA is TGTGCCAGCAGCGTAGTGGGCCTATCCTACGAGCAGTACTTC. Complete variable domain (other parts from reference TRBV7-2 and TRBJ2-7): GAGVSQSPSNKVTEKGKDVELRCDPISGHTALYWYRQSLGQGLEFLIYFQGNSAPDKSGLPSDRFSAERTGGSVSTLTIQRTQQEDSAVYLCASSVVGLSYEQYFGPGTRLTVT.

This clonotype was observed many times. V usage is TRBV4-3 and J usage is TRBJ2-7; 7 bases map to TRBD1. The CDR3 spans 15 residues. The J segment lost 3 bases and the V segment lost 1 base, leaving 6 bases of the junction unmatched. In germline, CDR1 is LGHNA, CDR2 YSLEER. The CDR3: CASSQGTGVNYEQYF. CDR3 nucleotides: TGCGCCAGCAGCCAAGGGACAGGAGTTAACTACGAGCAGTACTTC.

This clonotype was recorded at least ten times. CDR3 amino acids: CATSRVTGGEKLFF. CDR3 nucleotide sequence: TGTGCCACCAGCAGAGTGACAGGGGGGGAAAAACTGTTTTTT. This chain links TRBV15 with TRBJ1-4, with 9 bases fitting TRBD1. Trimming at V came to 1 base and at J to 8 bases, leaving 2 bases not matched to a gene. Germline CDR1 and CDR2: LNHNV and YYDKDF (reference sequence). CDR3 size: 14 residues.

The chain has TRBV27 and TRBJ2-7; the D is unclear. Germline V gives CDR1 MNHEY, CDR2 SMNVEV (reference sequence). The CDR3 extends over 13 amino acids. The ends were cut back, 3 bases at V and 3 bases at J, with 9 bases in the middle. CDR3 coding DNA: TGTGCCAGCAGTTTCTCGCGGCACTACGAGCAGTACTTC. Translating gives CASSFSRHYEQYF.

Ten or more counts support this clonotype. The V and J genes are TRBV27 and TRBJ2-2; D is possibly TRBD1 or TRBD2 (7 bases each). CDR1 and CDR2 from the germline V gene are MNHEY and SMNVEV (reference sequence). The CDR3 length is 14 residues. The ends were cut back, 6 bases at V and 5 bases at J, with 13 bases in the middle. CDR3 coding DNA: TGTGCCAGCAGCAGGGGGGGAGTGACCGGGGAGCTGTTTTTT. Its translation: CASSRGGVTGELFF.

A note on this clonotype: Sequence at one end of the junction differs from germline and may be a read error. The chain recombines TRBV4-3 with TRBJ2-7; a possible D gene is TRBD2 (6 bases). This CDR3 has 13 residues. CDR1 is LGHNA and CDR2 is YSLEER in the germline V gene. The CDR3 nucleotides read TGCGCCAGCAGCCAAGATACGGAGGGACTCCGTGACTTC. Protein: CASSQDTEGLRDF.

This clonotype has a handful of counts. The chain recombines TRBV4-3 with TRBJ2-7, with D possibly matching TRBD2 (6 bases). The germline V gene encodes CDR1 LGHNA and CDR2 YSLEER. V lost 2 bases, J lost 4 bases, and 21 bases lay in between. This CDR3 is 17 amino acids long. The CDR3 coding sequence is TGCGCCAGCAGCCAACCCACCACCCCCTCCGGACTATACGAGCAGTACTTC. It encodes CASSQPTTPSGLYEQYF.

The table lists this clonotype with a few counts. The chain employs TRBV7-9 and TRBJ2-1; D is undetermined. The CDR3 is made up of 13 amino acids. Germline CDR1 SEHNR, CDR2 FQNEAQ (reference sequence). Trimming shortened V by 5 bases and J by 9 bases, and 14 bases separated the two germline ends. CDR3 sequence: CASSPPNFSEQFF. The CDR3 bases are TGTGCCAGCAGCCCCCCTAATTTCTCTGAGCAGTTCTTC.

This clonotype showed up just a few times. The V gene is TRBV6-1, the J gene TRBJ2-7, with 7 bases that match TRBD1. The CDR3 contains 14 residues. In germline, CDR1 is MNHNS, CDR2 SASEGT. The ends lost 3 bases at V and 3 bases at J; junction bases unmatched: 5. The CDR3 sequence: CASSDWDRSYEQYF. The CDR3 nucleotides are TGTGCCAGCAGTGATTGGGACAGAAGCTACGAGCAGTACTTC.

This clonotype has more than one count but fewer than ten. V and J are TRBV29-1 and TRBJ2-7, with TRBD1 matching over 7 bases. This CDR3 is built from 14 residues. The germline CDR1 and CDR2 sequences are SQVTM and ANQGSEA. Unmatched junction bases numbered 7, after V lost 0 bases and J lost 5 bases. The CDR3 here is CSVEEEETGNEQYF. CDR3 nucleotide sequence: TGCAGCGTTGAAGAGGAGGAGACAGGGAACGAGCAGTACTTC.